The 7 T cell receptor beta chains listed next were all sequenced from one sample in a study of cytomegalovirus exposure and HLA in healthy donors. PCR was performed using 60 Vbeta and 13 Jbeta primers. Assay: immunoSEQ multiplex PCR; the TCRdb copy retains only in-frame clones and omits some. The table includes about 150,000 clones, just over 65% detected once. Sequencing input: PBMCs. The receptors shown here come from a woman aged 55-69 years in good health and CMV-seronegative.

This clone occurred a few times. V is TRBV9 and J is TRBJ2-2; TRBD2 matches 8 bases. Trimming at V came to 0 bases and at J to 5 bases, leaving 6 bases not matched to a gene. The CDR3 is 16 amino acids. Germline-derived CDR1 and CDR2 are SGDLS and YYNGEE. In DNA form, the CDR3 reads TGTGCCAGCAGCGTAGCCGGGGGGGAAAGTACCGGGGAGCTGTTTTTT. Encoded protein: CASSVAGGESTGELFF.

This clone has just a few counts. As DNA, the CDR3 is TGCGCCAGCAGCCAAGATGGGACTAGTGGCGATACGCAGTATTTT. As protein: CASSQDGTSGDTQYF. This chain uses TRBV4-3 with TRBJ2-3; 8 nucleotides agree with TRBD2. Germline CDR1 and CDR2: LGHNA and YSLEER. The CDR3 sequence is 15 residues long. J lost 6 bases, V lost 0 bases, and 5 bases had no gene match.

About this clone: An end of the junction differs from the germline gene, which may be a read error. Other DNA sequences in this specimen translate into the identical CDR3. The chain employs TRBV19 and TRBJ1-5, with a weak D call TRBD1 (6 bases). The CDR3 is made up of 17 amino acids. Germline lookup yields CDR1 LNHDA and CDR2 SQIVND (reference sequence). CDR3 residues: CASSIGQQGISNQPQHF. The CDR3 DNA is TGTGCTAGTAGTATAGGACAACAGGGAATTAGCAATCAGCCCCAGCATTTT.

CDR3 coding DNA: TGCGCCAGCAGCCAAGATTTGGTGACAGGGAATTTCCGGGCGGGGCAGTACTTC. Protein: CASSQDLVTGNFRAGQYF. V is TRBV4-3 and J is TRBJ2-7; TRBD1 matches at 7 bases. The CDR3 contains 18 residues. In germline, CDR1 is LGHNA, CDR2 YSLEER. Trimming cost V 0 bases and J 9 bases; bases outside gene matches: 20.

The chain uses TRBV27 and TRBJ1-6; D not resolved. In germline, CDR1 is MNHEY, CDR2 SMNVEV (reference sequence). CDR3 length: 12 residues. V was trimmed by 4 bases and J by 7 bases, leaving 5 bases between them. The CDR3 coding sequence is TGTGCCAGCAGTTCACAGAATTCACCCCTCCACTTT. Protein: CASSSQNSPLHF.

The chain joins TRBV4-3 to TRBJ1-3, with 8 bases fitting TRBD1. The CDR3 totals 14 residues. CDR1 and CDR2 (germline): LGHNA, YSLEER. V shed 4 bases, J shed 9 bases, and the junction held 8 bases outside the gene matches. The DNA for the CDR3 is TGCGCCAGCAGCCCTTCCCAGGGGGCCCCCACCATATATTTT. The encoded protein is CASSPSQGAPTIYF.

The CDR3 is CASSYSRTGTGNTIYF. The CDR3 DNA is TGTGCCAGCAGTTACTCGCGCACAGGGACTGGAAACACCATATATTTT. V is TRBV6-5 and J is TRBJ1-3, with D possibly being TRBD1 (6 bases). Trimming pared 0 bases from V and 2 bases from J, leaving 11 bases between. This CDR3 is built from 16 residues. Germline V gene sequence: CDR1 MNHEY, CDR2 SVGAGI.